This TCR beta chain was documented in a study of radiotherapy plus CTLA-4 blockade in lung cancer. Study-level background: Of the patients, about 19% showed objective responses and under 40% attained disease control.

The V end lost 4 bases, the J end lost 2 bases, and 15 bases lay between the germline ends. This CDR3 comprises 15 residues. Germline assignment: CDR1 MNHNY and CDR2 SVGAGI (reference sequence). Lung cancer patients with chemo-refractory metastatic non-small-cell disease were given focal radiation plus CTLA-4 blockade with ipilimumab. Profiling relied on immunoSEQ multiplex PCR, and the TCRdb table lists in-frame clones only, not all of them. This table has roughly 66,000 clones, about four fifths appearing once. This clone was seen only a few times. This TCR was recovered from a human donor with non-small cell lung cancer who had a partial response to radiotherapy plus ipilimumab. The chain is built from TRBV6-6 and TRBJ2-7; a possible D gene is TRBD2 (5 bases). The material was peripheral blood, obtained from a patient treated with radiotherapy plus ipilimumab. This CDR3 is CASSSLRTGAYEQYF. The CDR3 bases are TGTGCCAGCAGTTCCCTCCGGACTGGGGCCTACGAGCAGTACTTC.